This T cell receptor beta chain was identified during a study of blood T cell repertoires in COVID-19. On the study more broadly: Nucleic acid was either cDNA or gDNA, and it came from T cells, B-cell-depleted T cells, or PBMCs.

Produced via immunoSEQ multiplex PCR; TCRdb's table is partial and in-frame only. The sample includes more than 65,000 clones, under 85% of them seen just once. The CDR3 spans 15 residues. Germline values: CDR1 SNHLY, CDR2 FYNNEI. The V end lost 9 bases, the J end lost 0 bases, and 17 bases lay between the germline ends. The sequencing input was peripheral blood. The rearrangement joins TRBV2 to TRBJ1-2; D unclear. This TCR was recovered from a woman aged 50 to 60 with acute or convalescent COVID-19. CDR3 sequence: CASPLPGSPNYGYTF. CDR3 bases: TGTGCCAGTCCACTTCCAGGATCCCCTAACTATGGCTACACCTTC. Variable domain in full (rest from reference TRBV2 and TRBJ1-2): EPEVTQTPSHQVTQMGQEVILRCVPISNHLYFYWYRQILGQKVEFLVSFYNNEISEKSEIFDDQFSVERPDGSNFTLKIRSTKLEDSAMYFCASPLPGSPNYGYTFGSGTRLTVV.